This entry is about one T cell receptor beta chain. The sample belongs to a study of type 1 and type 2 diabetes patients. Study context: From PBMCs, CD4+ and CD8+ T cells were isolated by magnetic microbeads.

Other autoimmune diseases and infections within the past four weeks excluded donors. The PCR template was genomic DNA. Amplification of the beta chain CDR3 used 30 forward and 13 reverse multiplex primers. MiXCR, applied by TCRdb to the multiplex PCR reads, yields one record per CDR3 protein. The sample lists 270,000 or so distinct CDR3 sequences, 45% to 60% occurring once. The source of this sequence is a man between 18 and 35 years old with type 2 diabetes. Sequenced input: peripheral blood mononuclear cells (PBMCs).

This chain's CDR3 is CASSDPRTGAVNEQFF. The CDR3 DNA reads as TGCGCCAGCAGTGACCCTCGGACAGGGGCGGTTAATGAGCAGTTCTTC. The chain combines TRBV10-1 with TRBJ2-5; 9 bases match TRBD1. The J call is uncertain, as TRBJ2-1 better fits the DNA end. The CDR3 covers 16 residues. The germline V gene has CDR1 WNHNN and CDR2 SYGVQD (reference sequence).